One TCR beta chain is described in this entry. Its binding antigen is unknown. No base quality values were provided; no much bigger clone lies one nucleotide off. These data come from a study of blood T cell repertoires in COVID-19 (dated by TCRdb to about 2020). Background on the whole study: The collaborator samples originated in the United States, Italy and Spain and spanned the acute and convalescent phases of COVID-19. The prospective study material was composed of cDNA or gDNA derived from T cells, B-cell-depleted T cells, or PBMCs. The samples were drawn from two sources: the first 160 participants of the ongoing ImmuneRACE study, and 1,000 to 1,500 subjects contributed by 6 global collaborators. Where HLA class I and class II types were available, the types were taken from metadata supplied by the sample provider, not from assay-based typing. The dataset comprised deeply sampled blood TCRbeta repertoires from subjects exposed to, actively infected with, or recovered from COVID-19. The repertoires were released in a freely available public database meant as a resource for research on the immune response to SARS-CoV-2. The sample metadata nearly always contained a de-identified subject ID, COVID-19 status, age in years and sex. The investigation overall reported the following: The quantity of clinical and demographic metadata differed by source and by participant and was supplied without curation.

At one collaborating source in Seattle, patients were enrolled during active infection and were followed longitudinally through the course of disease. Collaborating institutions collected whole blood in K2EDTA tubes following their own protocols. Collaborator samples were shipped for TCRbeta analysis as frozen whole blood, isolated PBMCs, or DNA extracted from either sample type. TCRbeta CDR3 regions were amplified from genomic DNA by means of the immunoSEQ Assay, a bias-controlled multiplex PCR. The paper's processing steps were these. Nucleated cell counts per sample were estimated from amplification of reference gene primers within the assay. To quantify the absolute abundance of each unique TCRbeta CDR3 rearrangement, sequence reads were collapsed and filtered. For each sample, productive Simpson clonality was calculated as the square root of Simpson's diversity index over productive rearrangements. The source is immuneACCESS, and TCRdb retained only in-frame sequences with V and J called. Part of the clones is not carried over; for the studies checked, unresolved V genes explain less than half of this, and the remainder is unexplained. The DNA gave D and trimming, while V, J and clone size come from that table. Present in this sample are 350,000 to 400,000 clones, approximately 86% of which were seen just once. The ten largest clones add up to about 7.6% of the sample.

The germline V end is reduced by 6 bases and the J end by 6 bases; junction bases left unmatched: 24. The germline V gene (reference sequence) provides CDR1 SGHNT and CDR2 YYREEE. Counted from cysteine to phenylalanine, this CDR3 has 18 amino acids. Kept here is only the CDR3 DNA, which spans 54 bases and is read in frame from base 1. The receptor chain draws on TRBV5-4 and TRBJ2-7; the junction holds 7 bases that match TRBD2. Sequencing used peripheral blood. This clonotype originated in a woman aged 60 to 75 with COVID-19, enrolled during active disease. The CDR3 reads CASTTGGGGSGATREQYF. The DNA sequence reads TGTGCCAGCACCACAGGCGGGGGTGGGAGCGGGGCGACCCGCGAGCAGTACTTC.